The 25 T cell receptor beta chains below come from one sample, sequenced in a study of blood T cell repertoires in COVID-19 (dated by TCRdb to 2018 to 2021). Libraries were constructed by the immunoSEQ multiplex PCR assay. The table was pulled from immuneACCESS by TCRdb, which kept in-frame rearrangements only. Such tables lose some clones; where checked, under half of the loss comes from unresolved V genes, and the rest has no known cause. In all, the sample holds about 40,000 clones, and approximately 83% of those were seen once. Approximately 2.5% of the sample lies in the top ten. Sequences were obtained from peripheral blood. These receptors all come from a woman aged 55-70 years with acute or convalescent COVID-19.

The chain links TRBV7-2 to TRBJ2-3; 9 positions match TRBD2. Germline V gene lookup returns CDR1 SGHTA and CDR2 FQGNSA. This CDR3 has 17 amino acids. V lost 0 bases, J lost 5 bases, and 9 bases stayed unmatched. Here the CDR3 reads CASSLALGGGAQDTQYF. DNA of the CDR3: TGTGCCAGCAGCTTAGCTCTAGGCGGGGGGGCCCAAGATACGCAGTATTTT.

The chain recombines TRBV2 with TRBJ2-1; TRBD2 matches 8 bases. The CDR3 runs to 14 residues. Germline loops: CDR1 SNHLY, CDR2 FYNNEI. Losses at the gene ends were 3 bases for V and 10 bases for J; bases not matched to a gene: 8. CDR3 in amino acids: CASSDFSGSGEQFF. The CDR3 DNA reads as TGTGCCAGCAGTGATTTCAGCGGGAGTGGGGAGCAGTTCTTC.

This chain's CDR3 is CASSFNPDTQYF. CDR3 in DNA: TGTGCCAGCAGTTTCAATCCAGATACGCAGTATTTT. This chain connects TRBV12-3 or TRBV12-4 to TRBJ2-3; the D is unclear. This CDR3 comprises 12 residues. V lost 3 bases and J lost 4, with 5 bases in between.

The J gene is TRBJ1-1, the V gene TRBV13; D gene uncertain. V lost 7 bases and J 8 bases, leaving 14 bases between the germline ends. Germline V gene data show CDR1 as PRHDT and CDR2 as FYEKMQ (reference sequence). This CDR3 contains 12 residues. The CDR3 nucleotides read TGTGCCAGCACCGACCGGGAAACCGAAGCTTTCTTT. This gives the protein CASTDRETEAFF.

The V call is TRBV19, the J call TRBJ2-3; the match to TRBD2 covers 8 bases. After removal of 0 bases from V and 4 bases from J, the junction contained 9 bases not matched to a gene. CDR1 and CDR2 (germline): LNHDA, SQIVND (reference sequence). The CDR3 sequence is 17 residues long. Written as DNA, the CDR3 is TGTGCCAGTAGTATAGAACTAGCGGCCCGTAGCGCAGATACGCAGTATTTT. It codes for CASSIELAARSADTQYF.

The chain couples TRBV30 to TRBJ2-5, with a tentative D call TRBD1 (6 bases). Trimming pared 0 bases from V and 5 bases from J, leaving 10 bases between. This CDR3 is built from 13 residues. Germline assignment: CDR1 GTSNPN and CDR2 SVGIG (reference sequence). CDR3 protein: CAWSVQGAETQYF. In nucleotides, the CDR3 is TGTGCCTGGAGTGTACAGGGAGCTGAGACCCAGTACTTC. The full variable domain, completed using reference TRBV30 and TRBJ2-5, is SQTIHQWPATLVQPVGSPLSLECTVEGTSNPNLYWYRQAAGRGLQLLFYSVGIGQISSEVPQNLSASRPQDRQFILSSKKLLLSDSGFYLCAWSVQGAETQYFGPGTRLLVL.

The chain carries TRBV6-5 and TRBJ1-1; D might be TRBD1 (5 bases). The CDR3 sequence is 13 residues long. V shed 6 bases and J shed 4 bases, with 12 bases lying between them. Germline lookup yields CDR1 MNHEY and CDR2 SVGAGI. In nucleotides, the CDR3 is TGTGCCAGCAGGGGGACTCTTACCACTGAAGCTTTCTTT. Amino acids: CASRGTLTTEAFF.

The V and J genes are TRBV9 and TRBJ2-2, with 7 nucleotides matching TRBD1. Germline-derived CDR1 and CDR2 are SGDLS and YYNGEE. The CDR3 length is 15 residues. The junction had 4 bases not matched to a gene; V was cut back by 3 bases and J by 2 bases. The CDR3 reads CASSGRQGNTGELFF. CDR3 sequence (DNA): TGTGCCAGCAGCGGGAGACAGGGAAACACCGGGGAGCTGTTTTTT. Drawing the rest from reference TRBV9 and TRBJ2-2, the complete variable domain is DSGVTQTPKHLITATGQRVTLRCSPRSGDLSVYWYQQSLDQGLQFLIQYYNGEERAKGNILERFSAQQFPDLHSELNLSSLELGDSALYFCASSGRQGNTGELFFGEGSRLTVL.

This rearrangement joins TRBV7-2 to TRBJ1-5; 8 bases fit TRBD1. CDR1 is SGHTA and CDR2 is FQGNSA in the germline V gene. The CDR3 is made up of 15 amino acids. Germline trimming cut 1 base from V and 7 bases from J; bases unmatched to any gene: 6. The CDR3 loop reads CASSLVPRTGQPQHF. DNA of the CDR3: TGTGCCAGCAGCTTAGTTCCCAGGACAGGGCAGCCCCAGCATTTT.

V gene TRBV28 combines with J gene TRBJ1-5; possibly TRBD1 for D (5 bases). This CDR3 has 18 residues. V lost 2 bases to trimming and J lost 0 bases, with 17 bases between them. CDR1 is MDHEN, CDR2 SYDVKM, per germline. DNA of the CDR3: TGTGCCAGCAGTTTAGTCCTCCAGGGTAGTTATAGCAATCAGCCCCAGCATTTT. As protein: CASSLVLQGSYSNQPQHF.

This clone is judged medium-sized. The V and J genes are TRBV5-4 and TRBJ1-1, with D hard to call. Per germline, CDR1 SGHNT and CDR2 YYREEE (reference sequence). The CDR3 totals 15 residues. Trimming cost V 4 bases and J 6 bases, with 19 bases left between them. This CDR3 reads CASSREGLGKAEAFF. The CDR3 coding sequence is TGTGCCAGCAGCCGCGAGGGCCTGGGGAAAGCTGAAGCTTTCTTT.

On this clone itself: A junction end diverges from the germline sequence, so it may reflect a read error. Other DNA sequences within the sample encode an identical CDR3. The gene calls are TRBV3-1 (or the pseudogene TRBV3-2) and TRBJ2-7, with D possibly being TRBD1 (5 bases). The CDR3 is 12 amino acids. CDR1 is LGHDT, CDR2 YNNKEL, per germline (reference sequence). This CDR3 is CASSQQGAEQYF. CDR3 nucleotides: TGTGCCAGCAGCCAGCAGGGTGCCGAGCAGTATTTC.

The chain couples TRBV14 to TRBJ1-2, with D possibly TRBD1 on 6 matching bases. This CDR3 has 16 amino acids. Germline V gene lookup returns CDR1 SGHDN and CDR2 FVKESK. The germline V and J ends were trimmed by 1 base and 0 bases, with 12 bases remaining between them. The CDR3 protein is CASSQVLTGANYGYTF. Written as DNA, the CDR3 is TGTGCCAGCAGCCAAGTCTTGACAGGAGCTAACTATGGCTACACCTTC.

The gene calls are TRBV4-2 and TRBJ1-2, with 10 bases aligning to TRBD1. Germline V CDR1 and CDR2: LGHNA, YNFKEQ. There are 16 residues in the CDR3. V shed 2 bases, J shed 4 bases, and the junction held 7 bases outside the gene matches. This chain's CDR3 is CASSQSRDRGVYGYTF. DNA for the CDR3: TGTGCCAGCAGCCAATCGAGGGACAGGGGAGTCTATGGCTACACCTTC.

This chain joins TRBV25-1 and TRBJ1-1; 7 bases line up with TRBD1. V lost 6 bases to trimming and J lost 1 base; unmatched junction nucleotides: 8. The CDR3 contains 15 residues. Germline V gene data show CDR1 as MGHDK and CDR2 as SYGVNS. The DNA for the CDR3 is TGTGCCAGCAGGGCAACAGGGGTTGGGAACACTGAAGCTTTCTTT. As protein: CASRATGVGNTEAFF.

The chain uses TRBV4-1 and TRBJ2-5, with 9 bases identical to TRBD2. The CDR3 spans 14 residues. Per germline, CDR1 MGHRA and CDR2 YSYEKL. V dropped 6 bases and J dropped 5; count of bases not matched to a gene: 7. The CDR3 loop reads CASSWSGGRETQYF. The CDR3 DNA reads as TGCGCCAGCAGTTGGAGCGGGGGGAGGGAGACCCAGTACTTC.

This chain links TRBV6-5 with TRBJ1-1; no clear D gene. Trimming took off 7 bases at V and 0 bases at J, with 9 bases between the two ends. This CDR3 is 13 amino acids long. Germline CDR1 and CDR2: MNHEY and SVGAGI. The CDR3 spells CASKTTMNTEAFF. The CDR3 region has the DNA TGTGCCAGCAAAACAACCATGAACACTGAAGCTTTCTTT.

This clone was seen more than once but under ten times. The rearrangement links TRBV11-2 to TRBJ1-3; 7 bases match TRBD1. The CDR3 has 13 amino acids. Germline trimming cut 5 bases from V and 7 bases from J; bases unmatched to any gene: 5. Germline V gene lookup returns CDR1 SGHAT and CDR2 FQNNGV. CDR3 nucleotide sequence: TGTGCCAGCAGCCTGACAGGGAGTAACACCATATATTTT. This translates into CASSLTGSNTIYF.

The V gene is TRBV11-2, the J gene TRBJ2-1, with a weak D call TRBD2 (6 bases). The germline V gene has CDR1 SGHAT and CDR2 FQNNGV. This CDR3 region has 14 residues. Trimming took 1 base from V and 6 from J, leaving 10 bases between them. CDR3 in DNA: TGTGCCAGCAGCTTAGGGGCTAGCGCCAATGAGCAGTTCTTC. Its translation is CASSLGASANEQFF.

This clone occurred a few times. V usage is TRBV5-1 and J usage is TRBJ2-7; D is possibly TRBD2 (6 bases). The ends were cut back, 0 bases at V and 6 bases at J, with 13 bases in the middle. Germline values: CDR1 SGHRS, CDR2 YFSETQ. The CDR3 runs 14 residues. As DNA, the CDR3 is TGCGCCAGCAGCTTGGCAGATTCGGGGGTCGAGCAGTACTTC. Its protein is CASSLADSGVEQYF.

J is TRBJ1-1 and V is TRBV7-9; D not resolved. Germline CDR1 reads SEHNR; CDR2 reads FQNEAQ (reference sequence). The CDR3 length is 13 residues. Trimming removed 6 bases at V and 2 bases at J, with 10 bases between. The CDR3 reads CASRQTSNTEAFF. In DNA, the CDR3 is TGTGCCAGCAGGCAGACATCCAACACTGAAGCTTTCTTT.

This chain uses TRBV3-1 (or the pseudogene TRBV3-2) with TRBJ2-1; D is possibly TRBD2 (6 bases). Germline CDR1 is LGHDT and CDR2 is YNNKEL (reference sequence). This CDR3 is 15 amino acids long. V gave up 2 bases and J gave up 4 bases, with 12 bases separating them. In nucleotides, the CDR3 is TGTGCCAGCAGCCAAATGGAGCGGGTATACAATGAGCAGTTCTTC. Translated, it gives CASSQMERVYNEQFF.

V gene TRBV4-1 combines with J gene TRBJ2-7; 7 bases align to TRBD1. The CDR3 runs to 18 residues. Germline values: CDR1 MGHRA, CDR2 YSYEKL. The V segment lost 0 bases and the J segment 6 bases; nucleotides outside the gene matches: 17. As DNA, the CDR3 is TGCGCCAGCAGCCAAGATCCGCCCCCGGACAGGATAGGAGGCGAGCAGTACTTC. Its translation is CASSQDPPPDRIGGEQYF.

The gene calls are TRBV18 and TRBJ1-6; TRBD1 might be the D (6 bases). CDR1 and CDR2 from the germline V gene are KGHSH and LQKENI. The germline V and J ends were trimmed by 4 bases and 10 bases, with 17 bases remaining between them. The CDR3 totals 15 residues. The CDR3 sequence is CASSQTPGERSPLHF. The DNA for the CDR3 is TGTGCCAGCTCACAAACCCCAGGGGAGCGGTCACCCCTCCACTTT.

The DNA for the CDR3 is TGTGCCAGTAGTACGTCCGGGACAGGGGGCAGGGACAACTATGGCTACACCTTC. It specifies CASSTSGTGGRDNYGYTF. The chain has TRBV19 and TRBJ1-2, with 12 bases identical to TRBD1. Germline CDR1 is LNHDA and CDR2 is SQIVND (reference sequence). Germline trimming cut 4 bases from V and 2 bases from J; bases unmatched to any gene: 11. The CDR3 runs 18 residues.